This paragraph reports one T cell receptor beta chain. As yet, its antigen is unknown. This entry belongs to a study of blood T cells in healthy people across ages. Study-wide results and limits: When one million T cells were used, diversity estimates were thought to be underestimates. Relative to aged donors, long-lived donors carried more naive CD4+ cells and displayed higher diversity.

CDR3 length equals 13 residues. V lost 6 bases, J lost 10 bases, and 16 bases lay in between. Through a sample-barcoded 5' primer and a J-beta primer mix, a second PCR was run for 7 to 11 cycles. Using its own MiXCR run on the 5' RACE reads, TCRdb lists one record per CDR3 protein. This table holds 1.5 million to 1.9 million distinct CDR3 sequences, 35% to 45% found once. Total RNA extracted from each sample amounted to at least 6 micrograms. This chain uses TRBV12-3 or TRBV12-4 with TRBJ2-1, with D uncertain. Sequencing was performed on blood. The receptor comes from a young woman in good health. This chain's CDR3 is CASSFSPLSEQFF. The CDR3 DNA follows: TGTGCCAGCAGCTTCAGTCCCTTGTCGGAGCAGTTCTTC.